The rows below give T cell receptor beta chains drawn from one sample of a study of regulatory T cells in long-lasting Graves disease. TCRdb recomputed calls from the multiplex PCR reads with MiXCR, one row per CDR3 protein. The sample lists about 500,000 distinct CDR3 sequences; 12% were seen once. These same data were also listed under a study on T cells in Graves' hyperthyroidism and ophthalmopathy.

The sample consisted of peripheral blood mononuclear cells (PBMCs), taken at new diagnosis, from a patient treated with antithyroid drugs. The receptor source for this set is a woman in her 30s with Graves disease. Each CDR3 is given with its conserved first and last residue. The D gene is left open where the match is weak. A row's size may be missing; if present it is once, few, many or a size class.

>TRBJ2-3|-|TRBV29-1|-
CSVDTSTDTQYF
TGCAGCGTTGATACTAGCACAGATACGCAGTATTTT
>TRBJ2-1|-|TRBV7-2|TRBD2
CASSTPSGRASSYNEQFF
TGTGCCAGCAGCACGCCTAGCGGGAGGGCCTCTTCCTACAATGAGCAGTTCTTC
>TRBJ2-1|few|TRBV5-6|TRBD2
CASSRSGSIDEQFF
TGTGCCAGCAGCCGAAGCGGGAGTATAGATGAGCAGTTCTTC
>TRBJ2-3|few|TRBV4-1|TRBD2
CASSQILGLAGDVDTQYF
TGCGCCAGCAGCCAAATTTTGGGACTAGCGGGGGACGTGGATACGCAGTATTTT
>TRBJ2-3|-|TRBV24-1|-
CATRGSVADTQYF
TGTGCCACCAGGGGGAGTGTCGCAGATACGCAGTATTTT
>TRBJ2-5|few|TRBV6-1|TRBD2
CASSLLGGGKTQYF
TGTGCCAGCAGCCTCTTGGGCGGGGGAAAGACCCAGTACTTC
>TRBJ2-7|many|TRBV10-3|-
CAISDPGQLYEQYF
TGTGCCATCAGTGACCCGGGACAACTCTACGAGCAGTACTTC
>TRBJ2-3|many|TRBV5-5|-
CASSHGNGPSTDTQYF
TGTGCCAGCAGCCACGGGAACGGCCCGAGCACAGATACGCAGTATTTT
>TRBJ2-2|-|TRBV29-1|TRBD2
CSARGLAGVSGELFF
TGCAGCGCCAGGGGACTAGCGGGAGTTTCAGGGGAGCTGTTTTTT
>TRBJ2-3|many|TRBV6-1|TRBD1
CASSHRGRIADTQYF
TGTGCCAGCAGCCACAGGGGGCGCATCGCAGATACGCAGTATTTT
>TRBJ2-3|many|TRBV6-5|TRBD2
CASSYSRGVTDTQYF
TGTGCCAGCAGTTACTCCCGGGGGGTAACAGATACGCAGTATTTT
>TRBJ2-1|few|TRBV6-1|-
CASNSGSYNEQFF
TGTGCCAGCAACAGCGGGTCCTACAATGAGCAGTTCTTC
>TRBJ2-3|few|TRBV4-2|-
CASSQGFIQDTQYF
TGTGCCAGCAGCCAAGGTTTCATACAAGATACGCAGTATTTT
>TRBJ1-6|-|TRBV7-9|-
CASSASGSYNSPLHF
TGTGCCAGCAGCGCCTCAGGGTCCTATAATTCACCCCTCCACTTT
>TRBJ1-6|many|TRBV2|-
CASMGRRNSPLHF
TGTGCCAGCATGGGCAGGCGAAATTCACCCCTCCACTTT
>TRBJ2-1|many|TRBV11-2|-
CASSLDWENEQFF
TGTGCCAGCAGCTTAGATTGGGAAAATGAGCAGTTCTTC
>TRBJ2-7|few|TRBV11-1|-
CASSLQGKSYEQYF
TGTGCCAGCAGCTTACAGGGCAAATCCTACGAGCAGTACTTC
>TRBJ1-1|many|TRBV28|-
CASSPTPSTEAFF
TGTGCCAGCAGCCCTACCCCCTCCACTGAAGCTTTCTTT
>TRBJ2-3|many|TRBV7-6|-
CASSLAYTQYF
TGTGCCAGCAGCTTAGCGTACACGCAGTATTTT
>TRBJ2-1|many|TRBV27|-
CASSPPGGHEQFF
TGTGCCAGCAGTCCCCCTGGAGGACATGAGCAGTTCTTC
>TRBJ2-3|many|TRBV11-2|-
CASSSSGRARTTDTQYF
TGTGCCAGCAGCTCCTCGGGGCGGGCCAGAACCACAGATACGCAGTATTTT
>TRBJ1-6|many|TRBV12-3/TRBV12-4|-
CASSLVRPAVGSPLHF
TGTGCCAGCAGTTTAGTTCGGCCAGCTGTGGGGTCACCCCTCCACTTT
>TRBJ2-7|many|TRBV7-9|-
CASSLGPGVTYEQYF
TGTGCCAGCAGCTTAGGGCCAGGGGTAACCTACGAGCAGTACTTC
>TRBJ2-7|-|TRBV6-2/TRBV6-3|TRBD2
CASSDLPGLAGGPIRYEQYF
TGTGCCAGCAGTGACCTTCCGGGACTAGCGGGAGGGCCTATTCGTTACGAGCAGTACTTC
>TRBJ2-1|many|TRBV5-5|-
CASSLDGSGGNEQFF
TGTGCCAGCAGCTTGGATGGATCCGGGGGCAATGAGCAGTTCTTC
>TRBJ2-2|few|TRBV4-1|-
CASSQDLRELFF
TGCGCCAGCAGCCAAGATCTGAGGGAGCTGTTTTTT
>TRBJ2-3|many|TRBV11-3|-
CASSSGWSTDTQYF
TGTGCCAGCAGCTCCGGCTGGTCCACAGATACGCAGTATTTT
>TRBJ2-4|many|TRBV2|TRBD2
CASSYTSGSGNIQYF
TGTGCCAGCAGCTACACTAGCGGTAGCGGAAACATTCAGTACTTC
>TRBJ1-5|many|TRBV2|TRBD1
CASTSQGGWRQPQHF
TGTGCCAGCACCTCTCAGGGGGGGTGGAGGCAGCCCCAGCATTTT
>TRBJ2-6|many|TRBV6-1|-
CASSVVASNGANVLTF
TGTGCCAGCAGTGTGGTGGCTAGCAATGGGGCCAACGTCCTGACTTTC
>TRBJ1-2|many|TRBV19|-
CASSIASGTTRYGYTF
TGTGCCAGTAGTATAGCTTCCGGGACAACTCGCTATGGCTACACCTTC
>TRBJ2-3|many|TRBV12-3/TRBV12-4|-
CASLYLSEDTQYF
TGTGCCAGCCTCTACCTGAGCGAGGATACGCAGTATTTT
>TRBJ2-1|few|TRBV28|TRBD2
CASSLIGLAGGNAYNEQFF
TGTGCCAGCAGTTTAATAGGGTTGGCGGGAGGTAACGCCTACAATGAGCAGTTCTTC
>TRBJ2-2|many|TRBV2|-
CASRPTGLVGELFF
TGTGCCAGCCGACCAACAGGGTTGGTCGGGGAGCTGTTTTTT
>TRBJ1-1|many|TRBV20-1|-
CSANPGSNTEAFF
TGCAGTGCTAACCCGGGGAGCAACACTGAAGCTTTCTTT
>TRBJ2-1|-|TRBV12-3/TRBV12-4|TRBD2
CASSQLAGGPRNEPFF
TGTGCCAGCAGCCAACTAGCGGGAGGGCCAAGGAATGAGCCGTTCTTC
>TRBJ1-5|many|TRBV12-3/TRBV12-4|TRBD1
CASSTGTVSNQPQHF
TGTGCCAGCAGCACCGGGACAGTTAGCAATCAGCCCCAGCATTTT
>TRBJ1-5|few|TRBV6-1|TRBD1
CASSGIGQARPQHF
TGTGCCAGCAGTGGAATAGGACAGGCTAGGCCCCAGCATTTT
>TRBJ2-1|many|TRBV2|-
CASSGENGRYNEQFF
TGTGCCAGCAGTGGAGAGAACGGGAGATACAATGAGCAGTTCTTC
>TRBJ1-1|-|TRBV20-1|-
CSAREPSRESSEAFF
TGCAGTGCTAGAGAACCCAGCAGGGAGAGTTCTGAAGCTTTCTTT
>TRBJ1-5|many|TRBV28|-
CASSFVMLGGDNQPQHF
TGTGCCAGCAGTTTCGTAATGTTGGGGGGAGACAATCAGCCCCAGCATTTT
>TRBJ2-1|-|TRBV6-2/TRBV6-3|-
CASSYPQRDRYNEQFF
TGTGCCAGCAGTTACCCGCAGCGGGACAGGTACAATGAGCAGTTCTTC
>TRBJ1-1|-|TRBV18|-
CASSPPLVRGTEAFF
TGTGCCAGCTCACCACCGTTAGTAAGGGGCACTGAAGCTTTCTTT